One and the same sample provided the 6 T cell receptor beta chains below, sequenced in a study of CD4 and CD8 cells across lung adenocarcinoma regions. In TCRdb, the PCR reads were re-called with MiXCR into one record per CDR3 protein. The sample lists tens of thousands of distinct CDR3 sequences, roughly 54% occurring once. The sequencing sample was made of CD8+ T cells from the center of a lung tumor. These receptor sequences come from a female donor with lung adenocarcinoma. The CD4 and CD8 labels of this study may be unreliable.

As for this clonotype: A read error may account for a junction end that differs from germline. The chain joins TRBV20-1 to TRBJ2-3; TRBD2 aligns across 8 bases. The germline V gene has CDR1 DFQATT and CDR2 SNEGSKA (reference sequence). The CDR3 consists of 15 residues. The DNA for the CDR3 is TGCAGTGCTAGACGGCTAGCGGGTGAGGGAGATACGCAGTACTTT. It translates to CSARRLAGEGDTQYF.

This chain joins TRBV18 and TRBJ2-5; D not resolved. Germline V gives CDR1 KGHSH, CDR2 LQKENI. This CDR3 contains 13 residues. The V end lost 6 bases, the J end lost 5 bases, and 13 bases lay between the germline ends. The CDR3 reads CASSPLVSETQYF. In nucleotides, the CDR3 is TGTGCCAGCTCCCCCCTCGTCTCCGAGACCCAGTACTTC.

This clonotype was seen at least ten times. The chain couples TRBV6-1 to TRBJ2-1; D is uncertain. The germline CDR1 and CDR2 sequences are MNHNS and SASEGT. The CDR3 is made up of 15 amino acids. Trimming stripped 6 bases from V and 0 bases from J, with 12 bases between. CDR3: CASRFLTASYNEQFF. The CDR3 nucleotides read TGTGCCAGCAGATTTTTGACGGCCTCCTACAATGAGCAGTTCTTC.

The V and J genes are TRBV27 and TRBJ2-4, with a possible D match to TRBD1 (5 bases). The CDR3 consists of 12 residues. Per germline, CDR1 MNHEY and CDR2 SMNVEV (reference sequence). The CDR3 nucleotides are TGTGCGGGGCGGCGCGTCAAAAATACGCAGTACTTC. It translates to CAGRRVKNTQYF.

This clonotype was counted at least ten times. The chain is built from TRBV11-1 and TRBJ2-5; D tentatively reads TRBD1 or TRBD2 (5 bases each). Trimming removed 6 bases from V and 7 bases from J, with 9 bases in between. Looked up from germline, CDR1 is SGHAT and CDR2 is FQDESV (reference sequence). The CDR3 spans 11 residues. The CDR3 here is CASSLGVTQYF. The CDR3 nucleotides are TGTGCCAGCAGTTTGGGGGTGACCCAGTACTTC.

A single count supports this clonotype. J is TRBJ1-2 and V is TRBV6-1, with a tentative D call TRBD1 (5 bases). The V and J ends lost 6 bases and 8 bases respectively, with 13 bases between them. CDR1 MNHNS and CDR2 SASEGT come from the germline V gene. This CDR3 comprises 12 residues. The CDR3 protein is CASREGMGGYTF. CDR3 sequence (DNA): TGTGCCAGCAGAGAGGGGATGGGCGGCTACACCTTC.